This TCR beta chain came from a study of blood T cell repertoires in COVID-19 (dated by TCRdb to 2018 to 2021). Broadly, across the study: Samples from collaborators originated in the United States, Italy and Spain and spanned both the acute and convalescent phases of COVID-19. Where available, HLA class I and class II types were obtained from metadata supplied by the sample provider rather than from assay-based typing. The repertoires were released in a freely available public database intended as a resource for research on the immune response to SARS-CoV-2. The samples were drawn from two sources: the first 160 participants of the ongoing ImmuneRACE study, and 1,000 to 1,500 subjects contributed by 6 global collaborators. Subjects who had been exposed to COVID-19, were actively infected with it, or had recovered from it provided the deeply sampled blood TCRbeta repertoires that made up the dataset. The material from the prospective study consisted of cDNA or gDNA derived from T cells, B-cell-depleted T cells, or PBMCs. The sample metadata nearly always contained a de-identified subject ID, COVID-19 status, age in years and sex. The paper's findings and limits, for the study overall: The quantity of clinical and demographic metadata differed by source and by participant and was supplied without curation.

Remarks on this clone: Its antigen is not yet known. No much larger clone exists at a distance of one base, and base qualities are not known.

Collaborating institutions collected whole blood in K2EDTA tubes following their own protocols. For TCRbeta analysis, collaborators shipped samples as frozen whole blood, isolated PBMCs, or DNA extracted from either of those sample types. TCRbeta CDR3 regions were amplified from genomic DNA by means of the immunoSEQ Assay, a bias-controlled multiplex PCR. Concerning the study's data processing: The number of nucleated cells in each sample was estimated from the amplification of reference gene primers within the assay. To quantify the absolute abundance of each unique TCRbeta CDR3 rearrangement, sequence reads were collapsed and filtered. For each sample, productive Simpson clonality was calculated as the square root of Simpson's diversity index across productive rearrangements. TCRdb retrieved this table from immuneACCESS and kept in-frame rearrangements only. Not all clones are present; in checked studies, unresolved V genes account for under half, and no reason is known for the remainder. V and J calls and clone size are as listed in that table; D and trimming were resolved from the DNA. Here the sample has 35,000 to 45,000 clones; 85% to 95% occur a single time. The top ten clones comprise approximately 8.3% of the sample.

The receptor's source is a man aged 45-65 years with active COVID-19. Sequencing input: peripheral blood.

The DNA is TGTGCCTGTAGACAGCTCTCAGAGGCTAATGAGCAGTTCTTC. It translates to CACRQLSEANEQFF. Rearrangement joined TRBV30 to TRBJ2-1; 5 matching bases give a weak D call of TRBD1. V is reduced by 6 bases and J by 7 bases, leaving a spacing of 19 bases between them. Inclusive of the bounding cysteine and phenylalanine, the CDR3 is 14 residues long. The read is trimmed to its CDR3 DNA, 42 bases read in frame from base 1. The germline V gene (reference sequence) yields GTSNPN for CDR1 and SVGIG for CDR2.